This entry concerns a single T cell receptor (beta chain). Germline and junction disagree at one end, which may indicate a read error. Other nucleotide sequences in the sample specify the same CDR3. Per the original data handling: Counts of nucleated cells, estimated from reference gene primer amplification, were obtained. Sequenced by immunoSEQ multiplex PCR; TCRdb stores in-frame clones only, minus some. The V and J calls and clone size are taken from that table; D and trimming were inferred from the DNA. This sample has roughly 220,000 clones, with approximately 85% found just once. These data originate in a study of blood T cell repertoires in COVID-19. Study summary: COVID-19 samples from acute and convalescent phases originated in the United States, Italy and Spain. In each case, the material was cDNA or gDNA derived from T cells, B-cell-depleted T cells, or PBMCs.

CDR3 length: 17 amino acids. Germline lookup yields CDR1 SGHRS and CDR2 YFSETQ. The TCR was taken from a man aged 45 to 65 who had recovered from COVID-19. The chain joins TRBV5-1 to TRBJ2-7, with 15 bases matching TRBD2. The sequencing input was peripheral blood. CDR3 sequence (DNA): TGCGCCAGCAGCTTGGGATCCGGGACTAGCGGGAGGAACGAACAGTACTTC. It specifies CASSLGSGTSGRNEQYF.